This TCR beta chain comes out of a study of blood T cell repertoires in COVID-19. The data were produced by immunoSEQ multiplex PCR, yet TCRdb's version contains in-frame clones alone and is incomplete. The table shows about 200,000 clones, with around 89% occurring only once. V lost 2 bases to trimming and J lost 11 bases, with 21 bases between them. The CDR3 length is 15 residues. The germline gives CDR1 SGHVS, CDR2 FQNEAQ. Sample: PBMCs or T cells enriched from blood (not recorded which). This receptor was obtained from a man under 40 who had recovered from COVID-19. This chain connects TRBV7-8 to TRBJ1-1; the D is unclear. CDR3 residues: CASSLYRAGSGRAFF. CDR3 nucleotides: TGTGCCAGCAGCTTATATCGAGCGGGCAGTGGGAGGGCTTTCTTT. The whole variable domain, filled in from reference TRBV7-8 and TRBJ1-1, reads GAGVSQSPRYKVAKRGQDVALRCDPISGHVSLFWYQQALGQGPEFLTYFQNEAQLDKSGLPSDRFFAERPEGSVSTLKIQRTQQEDSAVYLCASSLYRAGSGRAFFGQGTRLTVV.